The clone carrying this T cell receptor beta chain was seen a few times. The antigen remains undetermined. It was with a sample-barcoded 5' primer and a J-beta primer mix that a second PCR of about 7 to 12 cycles was run. TCRdb redid the calling of the 5' RACE reads with MiXCR, one entry per CDR3 protein. The sample has approximately 800,000 distinct CDR3 sequences, about 56% seen once. The CDR3 contains 13 residues. Germline V gene lookup returns CDR1 LNHNV and CDR2 YYDKDF (reference sequence). V lost 1 base and J lost 12, with 13 bases in between. This sample stems from a study of blood T cells in healthy people across ages. Findings of the study overall: Compared with aged donors, long-lived donors showed fewer expanded clones, suggesting selection.

V usage is TRBV15 and J usage is TRBJ2-4, with D perhaps TRBD1 (5 bases). The receptor was isolated from a man aged 40-49 years in good health. The sequencing input was blood. CDR3 region: CATSRGATGYQYF. CDR3 sequence (DNA): TGTGCCACCAGCAGAGGAGCCACAGGTTATCAGTACTTC.